This TCR beta chain was recorded in a study of cytotoxic CD8 clonotypes in ibrutinib-treated CLL. In the study overall: Results showed around 25 partial and 2 complete responses; following median about 62 months, roughly 14 remained remitted, about twelve advanced.

Measured with immunoSEQ multiplex PCR; TCRdb has only the in-frame clones, and not every one. The sample lists approximately 200,000 clones, around 72% seen once, with around an eighth in the top ten. Trimming took off 3 bases at V and 3 bases at J, with 8 bases between the two ends. Germline V gene sequence: CDR1 SGHAT, CDR2 FQNNGV. CDR3 length equals 13 residues. Study-level findings and limits: Public clonotypes, found uncommonly, either contracted or stayed stable on treatment. Clonality went up at ibrutinib response and then declined back toward baseline at progression.

Points on this clone: The antigen is unknown.

The chain employs TRBV11-2 and TRBJ1-1; D gene unclear. The receptor was isolated from a human donor with chronic lymphocytic leukemia. The input for sequencing was PBMCs, taken after 24 months of ibrutinib treatment. The CDR3 sequence: CASSFSRDTEAFF. As DNA, the CDR3 is TGTGCCAGCAGCTTCTCTAGGGACACTGAAGCTTTCTTT.